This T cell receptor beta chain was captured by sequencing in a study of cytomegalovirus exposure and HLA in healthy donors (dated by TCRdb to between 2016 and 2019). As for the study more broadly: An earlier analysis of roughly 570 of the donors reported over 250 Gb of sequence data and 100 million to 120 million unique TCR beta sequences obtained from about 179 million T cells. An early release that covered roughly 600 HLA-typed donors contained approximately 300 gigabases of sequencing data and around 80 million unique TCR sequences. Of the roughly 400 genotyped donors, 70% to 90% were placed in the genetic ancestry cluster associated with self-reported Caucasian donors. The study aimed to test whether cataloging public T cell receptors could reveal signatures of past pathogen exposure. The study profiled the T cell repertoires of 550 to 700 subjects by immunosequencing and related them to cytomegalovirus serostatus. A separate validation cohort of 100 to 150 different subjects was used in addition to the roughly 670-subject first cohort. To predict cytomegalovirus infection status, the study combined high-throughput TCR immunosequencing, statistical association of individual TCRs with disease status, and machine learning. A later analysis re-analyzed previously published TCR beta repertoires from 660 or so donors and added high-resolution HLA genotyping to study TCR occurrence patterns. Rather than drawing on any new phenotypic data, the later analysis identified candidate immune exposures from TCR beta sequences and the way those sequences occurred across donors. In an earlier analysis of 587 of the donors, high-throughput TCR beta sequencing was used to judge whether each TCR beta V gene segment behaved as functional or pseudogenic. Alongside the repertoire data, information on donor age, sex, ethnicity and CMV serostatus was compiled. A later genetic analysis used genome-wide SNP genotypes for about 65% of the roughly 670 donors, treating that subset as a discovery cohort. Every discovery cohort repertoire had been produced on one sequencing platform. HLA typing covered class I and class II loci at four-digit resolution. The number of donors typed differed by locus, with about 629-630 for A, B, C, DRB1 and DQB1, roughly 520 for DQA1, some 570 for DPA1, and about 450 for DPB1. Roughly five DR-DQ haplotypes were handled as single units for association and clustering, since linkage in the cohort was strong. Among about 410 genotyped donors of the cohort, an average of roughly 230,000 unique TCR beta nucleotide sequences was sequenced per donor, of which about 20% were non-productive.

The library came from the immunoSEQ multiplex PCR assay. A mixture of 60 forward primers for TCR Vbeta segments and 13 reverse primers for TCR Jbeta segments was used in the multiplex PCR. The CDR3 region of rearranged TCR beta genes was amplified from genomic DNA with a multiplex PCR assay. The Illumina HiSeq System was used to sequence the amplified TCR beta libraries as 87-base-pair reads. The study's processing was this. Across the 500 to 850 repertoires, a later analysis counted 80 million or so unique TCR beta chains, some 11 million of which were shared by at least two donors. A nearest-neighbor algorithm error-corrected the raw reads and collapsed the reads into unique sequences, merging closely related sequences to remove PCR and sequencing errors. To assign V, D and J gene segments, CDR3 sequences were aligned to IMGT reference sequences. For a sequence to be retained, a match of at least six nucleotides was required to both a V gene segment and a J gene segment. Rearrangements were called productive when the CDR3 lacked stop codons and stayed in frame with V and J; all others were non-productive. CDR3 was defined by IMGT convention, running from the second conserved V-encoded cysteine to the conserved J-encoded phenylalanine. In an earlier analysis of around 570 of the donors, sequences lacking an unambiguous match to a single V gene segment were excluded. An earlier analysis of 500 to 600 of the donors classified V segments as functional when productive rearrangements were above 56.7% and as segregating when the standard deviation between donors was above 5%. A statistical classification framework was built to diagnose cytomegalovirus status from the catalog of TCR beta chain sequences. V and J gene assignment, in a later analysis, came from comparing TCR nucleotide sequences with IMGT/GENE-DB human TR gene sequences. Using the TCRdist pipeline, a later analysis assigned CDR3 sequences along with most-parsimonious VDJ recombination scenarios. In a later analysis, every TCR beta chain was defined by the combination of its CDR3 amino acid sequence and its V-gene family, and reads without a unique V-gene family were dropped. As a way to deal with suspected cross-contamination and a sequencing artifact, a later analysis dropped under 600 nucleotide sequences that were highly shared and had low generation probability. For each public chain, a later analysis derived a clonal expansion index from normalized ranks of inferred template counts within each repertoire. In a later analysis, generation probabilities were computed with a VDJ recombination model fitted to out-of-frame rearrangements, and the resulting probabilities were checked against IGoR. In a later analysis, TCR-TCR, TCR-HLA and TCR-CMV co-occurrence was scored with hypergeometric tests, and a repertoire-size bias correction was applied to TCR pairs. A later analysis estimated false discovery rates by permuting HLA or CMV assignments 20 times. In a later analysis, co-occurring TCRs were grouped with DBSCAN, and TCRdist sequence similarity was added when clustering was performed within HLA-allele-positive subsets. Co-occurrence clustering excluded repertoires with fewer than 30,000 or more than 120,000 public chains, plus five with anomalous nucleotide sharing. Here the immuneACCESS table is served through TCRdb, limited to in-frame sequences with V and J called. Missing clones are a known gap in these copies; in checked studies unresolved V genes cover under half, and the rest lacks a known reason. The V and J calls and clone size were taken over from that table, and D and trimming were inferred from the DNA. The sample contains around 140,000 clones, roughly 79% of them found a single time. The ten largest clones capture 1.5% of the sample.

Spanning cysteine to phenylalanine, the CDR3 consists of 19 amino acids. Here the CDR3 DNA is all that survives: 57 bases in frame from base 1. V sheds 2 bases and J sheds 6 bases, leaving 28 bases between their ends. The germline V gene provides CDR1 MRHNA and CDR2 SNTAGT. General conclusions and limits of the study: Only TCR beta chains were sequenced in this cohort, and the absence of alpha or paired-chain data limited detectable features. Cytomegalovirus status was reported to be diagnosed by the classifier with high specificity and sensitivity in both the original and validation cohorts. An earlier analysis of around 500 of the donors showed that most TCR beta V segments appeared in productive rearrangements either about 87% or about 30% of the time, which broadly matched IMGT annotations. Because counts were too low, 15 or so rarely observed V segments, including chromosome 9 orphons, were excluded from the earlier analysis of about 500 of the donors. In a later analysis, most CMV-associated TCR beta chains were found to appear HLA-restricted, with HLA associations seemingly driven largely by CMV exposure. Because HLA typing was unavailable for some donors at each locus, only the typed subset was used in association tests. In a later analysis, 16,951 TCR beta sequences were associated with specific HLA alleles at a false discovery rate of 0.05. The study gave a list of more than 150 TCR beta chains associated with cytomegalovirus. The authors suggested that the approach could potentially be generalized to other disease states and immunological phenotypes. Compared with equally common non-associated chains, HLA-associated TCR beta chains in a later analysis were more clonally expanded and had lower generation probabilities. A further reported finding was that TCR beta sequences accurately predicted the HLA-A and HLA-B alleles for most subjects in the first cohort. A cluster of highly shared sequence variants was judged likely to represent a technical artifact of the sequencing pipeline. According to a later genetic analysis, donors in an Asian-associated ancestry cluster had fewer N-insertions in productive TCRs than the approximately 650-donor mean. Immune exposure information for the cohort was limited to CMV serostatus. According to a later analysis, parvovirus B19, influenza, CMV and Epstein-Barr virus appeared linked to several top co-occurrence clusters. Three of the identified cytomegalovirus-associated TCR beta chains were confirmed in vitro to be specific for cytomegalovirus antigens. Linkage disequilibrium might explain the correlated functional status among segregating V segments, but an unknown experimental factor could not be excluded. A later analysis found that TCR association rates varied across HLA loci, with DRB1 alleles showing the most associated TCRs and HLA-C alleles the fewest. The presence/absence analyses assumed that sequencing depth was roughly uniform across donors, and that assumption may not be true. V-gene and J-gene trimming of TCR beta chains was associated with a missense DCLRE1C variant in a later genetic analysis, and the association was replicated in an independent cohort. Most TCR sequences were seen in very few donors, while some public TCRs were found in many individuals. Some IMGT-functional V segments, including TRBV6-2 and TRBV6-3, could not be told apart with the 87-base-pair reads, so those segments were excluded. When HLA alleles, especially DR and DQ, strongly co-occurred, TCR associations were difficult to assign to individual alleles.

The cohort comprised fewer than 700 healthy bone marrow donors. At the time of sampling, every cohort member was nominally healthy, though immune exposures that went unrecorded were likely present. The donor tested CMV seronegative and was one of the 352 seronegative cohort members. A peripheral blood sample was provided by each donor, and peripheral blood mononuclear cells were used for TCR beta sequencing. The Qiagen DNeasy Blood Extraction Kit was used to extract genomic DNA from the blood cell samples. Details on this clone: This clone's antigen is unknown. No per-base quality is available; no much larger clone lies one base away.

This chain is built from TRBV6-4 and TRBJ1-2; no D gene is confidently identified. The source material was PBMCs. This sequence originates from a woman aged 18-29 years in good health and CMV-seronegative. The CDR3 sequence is CASSDPGQHKLGRVDGYTF. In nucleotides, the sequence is TGTGCCAGCAGTGACCCCGGCCAGCATAAATTGGGGAGAGTAGATGGCTACACCTTC.